The clone carrying this TCR beta chain turned up a few times. The antigen is undetermined. TCRdb re-derived calls from the RT-PCR reads in MiXCR, one entry per CDR3 protein. The data hold about 540,000 distinct CDR3 sequences, with around 21% observed a single time. This record comes from a study of response to subunit inactivated influenza vaccine. General observations from the study: Few new T cells, the authors suggested, are recruited by each seasonal influenza vaccination.

V lost 0 bases and J lost 9, with 15 bases in between. CDR3 size: 16 residues. Germline values: CDR1 SGHDN, CDR2 FVKESK. The sample was also linked to a second study, of T cells expressing NK-cell markers. From that study: In generating TCR beta cDNA, 5'RACE template switching with UMIs was used. The dominant NKG2C+ clonotypes represented roughly 1.0-7.5% of CD8+ T cells in 6 or 7 donors. For four donors, these clonotypes were likewise the leading ones in the CD3+CD56-NKG2C+ fraction. It was still unclear whether expanded NKG2C+ T cell clones were HCMV specific.

The sequenced sample was CD4+ T cells sorted from PBMCs, obtained approximately 13 days after vaccination. The sequence was collected from a man in his fifties who received an inactivated influenza vaccine. The V gene is TRBV14, the J gene TRBJ1-6; the D gene is possibly TRBD1 (6 bases). The CDR3 DNA is TGTGCCAGCAGCCAAGATCGGGGGGGCTTAGCTTCACCCCTCCACTTT. It encodes CASSQDRGGLASPLHF. Full variable domain (outside the CDR3, taken from reference TRBV14 and TRBJ1-6): EAGVTQFPSHSVIEKGQTVTLRCDPISGHDNLYWYRRVMGKEIKFLLHFVKESKQDESGMPNNRFLAERTGGTYSTLKVQPAELEDSGVYFCASSQDRGGLASPLHFGNGTRLTVT.